A selection of T cell receptor beta chains follows, all from one sample in a study of siplizumab effects on memory and regulatory T cells. The method was immunoSEQ multiplex PCR; TCRdb's version includes in-frame clones alone and lacks a portion of them. The table records 90,000 to 95,000 clones, 93% of them present only once. Sequenced sample: CD8+ T cells sorted from blood. Receptors originate from a human donor in good health. CDR3s include the opening cysteine and the closing phenylalanine or tryptophan. D genes are given only for firm matches. Rows give clone size only sometimes, using once, few, many, or a class for an expanded clone.

clone size: NA; V gene: TRBV7-9; J gene: TRBJ1-3; D gene: NA; CDR3 protein: CASSLELSGNTIYF; CDR3 DNA: TGTGCCAGCAGCTTGGAACTCTCTGGAAACACCATATATTTT
clone size: NA; V gene: TRBV9; J gene: TRBJ1-5; D gene: NA; CDR3 protein: CASSVGTGGYQPQHF; CDR3 DNA: TGTGCCAGCAGCGTTGGGACCGGGGGTTATCAGCCCCAGCATTTT
clone size: NA; V gene: TRBV5-1; J gene: TRBJ2-7; D gene: NA; CDR3 protein: CASSYEGQNLYEQYF; CDR3 DNA: TGCGCCAGCAGCTATGAAGGACAGAATCTCTACGAGCAGTACTTC
clone size: NA; V gene: TRBV9; J gene: TRBJ2-7; D gene: TRBD1; CDR3 protein: CASSPRTGGSSGEQYF; CDR3 DNA: TGTGCCAGCAGCCCAAGGACAGGGGGTTCTTCTGGGGAGCAGTACTTC
clone size: NA; V gene: TRBV7-6; J gene: TRBJ2-1; D gene: TRBD1; CDR3 protein: CASSVPGQYNEQFF; CDR3 DNA: TGTGCCAGCAGCGTTCCGGGACAGTACAATGAGCAGTTCTTC
clone size: NA; V gene: TRBV11-3; J gene: TRBJ1-2; D gene: TRBD1; CDR3 protein: CASSHRGLDYGYTF; CDR3 DNA: TGTGCCAGCAGCCACAGGGGACTTGACTATGGCTACACCTTC
clone size: NA; V gene: TRBV7-6; J gene: TRBJ2-1; D gene: TRBD2; CDR3 protein: CASSLEAGNGLAGDNEQFF; CDR3 DNA: TGTGCCAGCAGCTTAGAAGCGGGGAATGGACTAGCGGGGGACAATGAGCAGTTCTTC
clone size: NA; V gene: TRBV7-9; J gene: TRBJ1-2; D gene: NA; CDR3 protein: CASSLGSSGYTF; CDR3 DNA: TGTGCCAGCAGCTTAGGGAGTTCGGGCTACACCTTC
clone size: NA; V gene: TRBV4-1; J gene: TRBJ2-3; D gene: NA; CDR3 protein: CASSQEPQGHTDTQYF; CDR3 DNA: TGCGCCAGCAGCCAAGAGCCCCAGGGGCACACAGATACGCAGTATTTT
clone size: NA; V gene: TRBV6-1; J gene: TRBJ2-7; D gene: TRBD1; CDR3 protein: CASSEWDRSSYEQYF; CDR3 DNA: TGTGCCAGCAGTGAATGGGACAGGAGCTCCTACGAGCAGTACTTC
clone size: NA; V gene: TRBV5-6; J gene: TRBJ2-5; D gene: TRBD1; CDR3 protein: CASSLANSRGTGGGETQYF; CDR3 DNA: TGTGCCAGCAGCTTGGCGAACTCCCGGGGGACAGGGGGAGGGGAGACCCAGTACTTC
clone size: NA; V gene: TRBV9; J gene: TRBJ2-4; D gene: NA; CDR3 protein: CASSVVGEADIQYF; CDR3 DNA: TGTGCCAGCAGCGTAGTCGGGGAGGCGGACATTCAGTACTTC
clone size: once; V gene: TRBV6-4; J gene: TRBJ1-1; D gene: TRBD1; CDR3 protein: CASRRQGQRTEAFF; CDR3 DNA: TGTGCCAGCAGGCGACAGGGCCAACGGACTGAAGCTTTCTTT
clone size: NA; V gene: TRBV6-5; J gene: TRBJ2-7; D gene: TRBD1; CDR3 protein: CATAGGTSYEQYF; CDR3 DNA: TGTGCCACCGCAGGGGGAACCTCCTACGAGCAGTACTTC
clone size: NA; V gene: TRBV27; J gene: TRBJ2-7; D gene: NA; CDR3 protein: CASSPYLGSSYEQYF; CDR3 DNA: TGTGCCAGCAGTCCTTACCTAGGGAGTAGCTACGAGCAGTACTTC
clone size: NA; V gene: TRBV4-2; J gene: TRBJ2-1; D gene: TRBD2; CDR3 protein: CASSSLRTSGRNHEQFF; CDR3 DNA: TGTGCCAGCAGCTCCCTACGGACTAGCGGGAGAAACCATGAGCAGTTCTTC
clone size: NA; V gene: TRBV11-2; J gene: TRBJ2-5; D gene: NA; CDR3 protein: CASSFTQETQYF; CDR3 DNA: TGTGCCAGCAGCTTTACACAAGAGACCCAGTACTTC
clone size: NA; V gene: TRBV4-1; J gene: TRBJ2-7; D gene: NA; CDR3 protein: CASSQVGAEQYF; CDR3 DNA: TGCGCCAGCAGCCAAGTGGGGGCGGAGCAGTACTTC
clone size: NA; V gene: TRBV6-5; J gene: TRBJ1-2; D gene: NA; CDR3 protein: CASSYSGYYGYTF; CDR3 DNA: TGTGCCAGCAGTTACAGCGGATACTATGGCTACACCTTC
clone size: NA; V gene: TRBV27; J gene: TRBJ1-5; D gene: TRBD1; CDR3 protein: CASSPRQGWQPQHF; CDR3 DNA: TGTGCCAGCAGTCCTCGACAGGGATGGCAGCCCCAGCATTTT
clone size: NA; V gene: TRBV7-9; J gene: TRBJ2-4; D gene: TRBD1; CDR3 protein: CASSAGDRGKNIQYF; CDR3 DNA: TGTGCCAGCAGCGCCGGAGACAGGGGCAAAAACATTCAGTACTTC
clone size: NA; V gene: TRBV11-2; J gene: TRBJ2-2; D gene: NA; CDR3 protein: CASSLDGRLTHTGELFF; CDR3 DNA: TGTGCCAGCAGCTTAGACGGCAGATTGACTCACACCGGGGAGCTGTTTTTT
clone size: NA; V gene: TRBV6-5; J gene: TRBJ2-7; D gene: NA; CDR3 protein: CASSYDRDYDEQYF; CDR3 DNA: TGTGCCAGCAGTTACGACAGGGACTATGACGAGCAGTACTTC
clone size: NA; V gene: TRBV19; J gene: TRBJ2-1; D gene: NA; CDR3 protein: CASSIQGQSSYNEQFF; CDR3 DNA: TGTGCCAGTAGTATTCAAGGACAGAGCTCCTACAATGAGCAGTTCTTC
clone size: NA; V gene: TRBV6-5; J gene: TRBJ1-2; D gene: NA; CDR3 protein: CASNSRGGYGYTF; CDR3 DNA: TGTGCCAGCAATTCCCGGGGTGGCTATGGCTACACCTTC
clone size: NA; V gene: TRBV9; J gene: TRBJ1-2; D gene: TRBD1; CDR3 protein: CASEGTEHYGYTF; CDR3 DNA: TGTGCCAGCGAAGGGACAGAACACTATGGCTACACCTTC